This T cell receptor beta chain was sequenced for a study of T cells after yellow fever vaccination. This clonotype was found a few times. Its antigen remains unidentified. In germline, CDR1 is SGHRS, CDR2 YFSETQ. This CDR3 has 17 amino acids. The V end was cut by 4 bases, the J end by 4 bases, with 23 bases between. In making TCR cDNA, 5'RACE template switching added a universal primer site and UMIs to it. TCRdb passed the 5' RACE reads through MiXCR, listing each CDR3 protein once. The data contain around 160,000 distinct CDR3 sequences, less than 9% of them singletons. Study-level results: Few clonotypes appeared in both CD4 and CD8 compartments. Secondary responses were weaker yet peaked faster, day 5 versus 15. Post-booster samples contained most primary-vaccination clones (approximately 96% CD4, around 89% CD8).

The receptor's source is a man between 18 and 29 years old who received the YFV17D yellow fever vaccine. The material was CD4+ T cells sorted from PBMCs, obtained 4 to 5 days after the first yellow fever vaccination. The rearrangement joins TRBV5-1 to TRBJ1-1; D possibly corresponds to TRBD1 (5 bases). This CDR3 is CASSTGTPYFSITEAFF. CDR3 DNA sequence: TGCGCCAGCAGCACCGGGACTCCCTATTTCAGTATCACTGAAGCTTTCTTT.